These 23 T cell receptor beta chains came from one sample sequenced in a study of T cell repertoires in cytomegalovirus infection. TCRdb reanalysed the reads using MiXCR and keeps one entry per CDR3 protein. The sample carries more than 200,000 distinct CDR3 sequences, approximately 8.3% recorded once. Source material: PBMCs. Receptors originate from a human donor in good health (CMV status not recorded). Some clones in this sample may be carry-over from other donors' samples.

This clonotype was found a few times. This rearrangement joins TRBV10-3 to TRBJ2-3; 9 bases line up with TRBD1. CDR3 length equals 13 residues. V shed 8 bases, J shed 9 bases, and the junction held 9 bases outside the gene matches. Germline CDR1 and CDR2: ENHRY and SYGVKD. As DNA, the CDR3 is TGTGCCATCCGGACAGGGGCCTCGGAGACGCAGTATTTT. Translating it yields CAIRTGASETQYF.

This clonotype occurred many times. This rearrangement joins TRBV11-2 to TRBJ1-4; D unclear. The CDR3 runs 14 residues. Germline V CDR1 and CDR2: SGHAT, FQNNGV. The germline V and J ends were trimmed by 5 bases and 6 bases, with 13 bases remaining between them. CDR3 DNA: TGTGCCAGCAGCCCCGGGCTTGGGGATGAAAAACTGTTTTTT. It codes for CASSPGLGDEKLFF.

This clonotype was seen at least ten times. CDR3 sequence: CASSLEGLTAQETQYF. The CDR3 nucleotides read TGTGCCAGCAGCTTAGAAGGGCTAACTGCTCAAGAGACCCAGTACTTC. The chain joins TRBV7-8 to TRBJ2-5; D uncertain. The V gene's germline CDR1 is SGHVS and CDR2 FQNEAQ. This CDR3 region has 16 residues. Between the trimmed V and J ends, which lost 1 base and 2 bases, there was a span of 14 bases.

This clonotype has a count of ten or more. The gene calls are TRBV10-3 and TRBJ1-5; the D gene is possibly TRBD1 (6 bases). The germline gives CDR1 ENHRY, CDR2 SYGVKD. The CDR3 is made up of 13 amino acids. The V and J ends lost 10 bases and 6 bases respectively, with 16 bases between them. In DNA form, the CDR3 reads TGTGCCACCTTGGGGGGAGGGGGTCAGCCCCAGCATTTT. Protein product: CATLGGGGQPQHF.

This clonotype was seen at least ten times. This sequence joins TRBV4-2 and TRBJ1-2; 7 bases are a match to TRBD1. Germline V lookup: CDR1 LGHNA, CDR2 YNFKEQ. V gave up 0 bases and J gave up 6 bases; unmatched junction bases: 7. The CDR3 loop spans 15 amino acids. CDR3 sequence: CASSQERTGLDGYTF. CDR3 coding DNA: TGTGCCAGCAGCCAAGAGAGGACAGGTCTTGATGGCTACACCTTC.

This clonotype was recorded a few times. V is TRBV7-2 and J is TRBJ2-1; 9 bases align to TRBD2. Germline V gene lookup returns CDR1 SGHTA and CDR2 FQGNSA. This CDR3 contains 17 residues. The V and J ends lost 0 bases and 6 bases, in that order; junction bases with no gene match: 9. CDR3 bases: TGTGCCAGCAGCTTAGCGTTGAGGCTAGCGGGGTTCAATGAGCAGTTCTTC. Protein: CASSLALRLAGFNEQFF.

The table lists this clonotype with many counts. V is TRBV28 and J is TRBJ1-2; TRBD1 matches 9 bases. Looked up from germline, CDR1 is MDHEN and CDR2 is SYDVKM. The V gene end was trimmed by 7 bases and the J gene end by 7 bases; junction bases not matched to a gene: 7. The CDR3 spans 13 residues. CDR3 amino acids: CASTTGGQGGYTF. The CDR3 bases are TGTGCCAGCACCACAGGGGGCCAAGGTGGCTACACCTTC.

The sample holds a few counts of this clonotype. V and J are TRBV7-2 and TRBJ1-6; perhaps TRBD1 as D (5 bases). The CDR3 extends over 16 amino acids. V gave up 4 bases and J gave up 9 bases, with 19 bases separating them. Germline V gene sequence: CDR1 SGHTA, CDR2 FQGNSA. Written as DNA, the CDR3 is TGTGCCAGCAGCTCTTCTGCCGACAGTCAGTCTTCACCCCTCCACTTT. This translates into CASSSSADSQSSPLHF.

The rearrangement joins TRBV6-2 or TRBV6-3 to TRBJ1-1, with a weak D call TRBD1 (5 bases). Germline V lookup: CDR1 MNHEY, CDR2 SVGEGT. V was clipped by 7 bases and J by 11 bases, with 14 bases between them. The CDR3 is made up of 11 amino acids. The CDR3 nucleotides read TGTGCCAGCACCAACTGGGGGGAGGCTTTCTTT. As protein: CASTNWGEAFF.

This clonotype was found many times. The chain employs TRBV12-3 or TRBV12-4 and TRBJ1-6; D is undetermined. The CDR3 covers 12 residues. V dropped 5 bases and J dropped 7 bases, with 6 bases sitting between them. The CDR3, as DNA: TGTGCCAGCAGTGGAGGGAATTCACCCCTCCACTTT. Translated: CASSGGNSPLHF.

This clonotype was seen many times. The V gene is TRBV7-9, the J gene TRBJ1-5, with D unresolved. The V end lost 0 bases, the J end lost 11 bases, and 11 bases lay between the germline ends. This CDR3 comprises 13 residues. Germline V gene data show CDR1 as SEHNR and CDR2 as FQNEAQ (reference sequence). The CDR3 spells CASSLAETSSQHF. As DNA, the CDR3 is TGTGCCAGCAGCTTAGCTGAGACAAGTTCCCAGCATTTT.

This rearrangement joins TRBV19 to TRBJ1-5, with D maybe TRBD1 (6 bases). Germline CDR1 reads LNHDA; CDR2 reads SQIVND (reference sequence). V was pared by 4 bases and J by 2 bases, with 15 bases between. The CDR3 loop spans 16 amino acids. CDR3 region: CASSSRGGVGNQPQHF. Written as DNA, the CDR3 is TGTGCCAGTAGTAGCAGGGGCGGGGTCGGCAATCAGCCCCAGCATTTT.

V gene TRBV7-9 combines with J gene TRBJ1-1; possible D gene TRBD1, 6 bases. The CDR3 spans 12 residues. Germline CDR1 is SEHNR and CDR2 is FQNEAQ (reference sequence). V was shortened by 11 bases and J by 1 base, with 11 bases between the two germline ends. The CDR3 region has the DNA TGTGCCGGCGGACAGAGGAACACTGAAGCTTTCTTT. Its translation is CAGGQRNTEAFF.

This clonotype was counted only a few times. V and J are TRBV4-3 and TRBJ2-5; 7 positions agree with TRBD2. The CDR3 contains 18 residues. Germline lookup yields CDR1 LGHNA and CDR2 YSLEER. The J segment lost 4 bases and the V segment lost 1 base, leaving 15 bases of the junction unmatched. CDR3 protein: CASSQGYPLRENGETQYF. CDR3 coding DNA: TGCGCCAGCAGCCAAGGGTATCCGTTGCGGGAGAATGGAGAGACCCAGTACTTC.

V and J are TRBV2 and TRBJ2-4, with D possibly matching TRBD2 (5 bases). V lost 2 bases and J 2 bases, leaving 22 bases between the germline ends. CDR1 and CDR2 (germline): SNHLY, FYNNEI. This CDR3 has 19 amino acids. The DNA for the CDR3 is TGTGCCAGCAGTGAATTGAGGGTTGGAAGAGGGTTTCCCAAAAACATTCAGTACTTC. It translates to CASSELRVGRGFPKNIQYF. Looking up the rest from reference TRBV2 and TRBJ2-4 gives the full variable domain: EPEVTQTPSHQVTQMGQEVILRCVPISNHLYFYWYRQILGQKVEFLVSFYNNEISEKSEIFDDQFSVERPDGSNFTLKIRSTKLEDSAMYFCASSELRVGRGFPKNIQYFGAGTRLSVL.

The chain employs TRBV7-2 and TRBJ2-5; D may match TRBD1 or TRBD2 (6 bases each). Germline V gene data show CDR1 as SGHTA and CDR2 as FQGNSA. This CDR3 has 15 residues. Trimming removed 1 base from V and 4 bases from J, with 13 bases in between. CDR3 region: CASSLEGGILETQYF. CDR3 bases: TGTGCCAGCAGCTTAGAAGGGGGGATCCTAGAGACCCAGTACTTC.

This chain links TRBV11-2 with TRBJ1-6; D possibly corresponds to TRBD1 (6 bases). The germline V gene encodes CDR1 SGHAT and CDR2 FQNNGV. V was shortened by 4 bases and J by 9 bases, with 19 bases between the two germline ends. The CDR3 length is 16 residues. This CDR3 reads CASSSQGHPSTSPLHF. The CDR3 coding sequence is TGTGCCAGCAGCTCCCAGGGACACCCTAGCACTTCACCCCTCCACTTT.

This chain links TRBV6-2 or TRBV6-3 with TRBJ1-5; tentative D call: TRBD1 (5 bases). Germline V lookup: CDR1 MNHEY, CDR2 SVGEGT. V lost 5 bases and J lost 2, with 13 bases in between. There are 15 residues in the CDR3. The CDR3 region is CASSRTLNRNQPQHF. CDR3 in DNA: TGTGCCAGCAGTAGGACACTAAATCGCAATCAGCCCCAGCATTTT.

This clonotype appeared many times. The J gene is TRBJ2-1, the V gene TRBV11-3; the D call may be TRBD1 or TRBD2 (5 bases each). Germline assignment: CDR1 SGHNT and CDR2 YENEEA. V was shortened by 0 bases and J by 4 bases, with 10 bases between the two germline ends. This CDR3 is 15 amino acids long. This chain's CDR3 is CASSLDSGTYNEQFF. The CDR3 nucleotides are TGTGCCAGCAGCTTAGATTCCGGGACGTACAATGAGCAGTTCTTC.

This clonotype was counted many times. The genes are TRBV15 and TRBJ2-5, with TRBD1 matching over 11 bases. V trimming: 0 bases; J trimming: 6 bases; junction bases outside the gene matches: 6. The CDR3 is 16 residues long. In germline, CDR1 is LNHNV, CDR2 YYDKDF (reference sequence). The CDR3 loop is CATSRERGTGGQTQYF. CDR3 DNA: TGTGCCACCAGCAGAGAAAGGGGGACAGGGGGACAGACCCAGTACTTC.

This chain joins TRBV6-5 and TRBJ2-7; TRBD2 might be the D (5 bases). The CDR3 is made up of 12 amino acids. Germline V gene lookup returns CDR1 MNHEY and CDR2 SVGAGI. V dropped 6 bases and J dropped 5 bases, with 11 bases sitting between them. Written as DNA, the CDR3 is TGTGCCAGCAGCCTCATGAGGGACGAGCAGTACTTC. Its protein product is CASSLMRDEQYF.

This clonotype was detected once. The chain carries TRBV6-2 or TRBV6-3 and TRBJ1-5, with TRBD1 as a possible D gene (5 bases). CDR1 and CDR2 (germline): MNHEY, SVGEGT. The V and J ends lost 5 bases and 9 bases respectively, with 17 bases between them. The CDR3 is made up of 14 amino acids. CDR3 sequence reads: CASSPLVPQGPQHF. The CDR3 DNA reads as TGTGCCAGCAGTCCTCTTGTCCCTCAGGGGCCCCAGCATTTT.

With regard to this clonotype: A clone one base away is much larger, so this may be a read error. The chain recombines TRBV7-2 with TRBJ1-5, with a weak D call TRBD1 (5 bases). CDR1 and CDR2 (germline): SGHTA, FQGNSA. V lost 2 bases, J lost 4 bases, and 6 bases lay in between. The CDR3 is made up of 13 amino acids. The CDR3 nucleotides are TGTGCCAGCAGCTTAAGACAGAATCAGCCCCAGCATTTT. Protein product: CASSLRQNQPQHF.